This TCR beta chain comes out of a study of T cell responses to AZD1222 COVID-19 vaccine. Overall study results and limits: Baseline antibody screening turned up just six or seven seropositive AZD1222 recipients. Once two AZD1222 doses were given, Spike-specific TCR breadth and depth went up. Females outnumbered males among donors, who were mostly white British; clonal diversity was possibly underestimated.

In this sample, this clone turned up once. The antigen is unknown. Clones were sequenced by immunoSEQ multiplex PCR, and TCRdb holds only the in-frame ones, with some missing. The sample lists more than 100,000 clones; 85% to 90% were seen once. Trimming took 4 bases from V and 4 from J; bases not matched to a gene: 5. The CDR3 covers 15 residues. Sequenced here: peripheral blood, sampled on day 0 of AZD1222 vaccination. The V call is TRBV23-1, the J call TRBJ2-1, with TRBD1 matching over 9 bases. TRBV23-1 is flagged as an ORF with uncertain function. This receptor was obtained from an adult in good health. As DNA, the CDR3 is TGCGCCAGCAGTCTCCGGGACAGGGAATACAATGAGCAGTTCTTC. Encoded protein: CASSLRDREYNEQFF.